This T cell receptor beta chain was identified during a study of human T cells and chemical hapten exposure. Across the whole study: How much TCR each sample yielded varied, mostly because pooled library volumes differed slightly.

Total RNA was extracted from unfractionated whole blood. The CDR3 runs to 15 residues. CDR1 is MNHEY, CDR2 SVGAGI, per germline. The V end lost 0 bases, the J end lost 1 base, and 9 bases lay between the germline ends. Concerning this clonotype: Its target is unknown.

Single cDNA molecules in the library carried unique molecular identifiers attached during preparation. Study processing details: Counts of TCRs in each sample centred on a median of roughly 89,000 and extended from around 24,000 to 710,000. From the 5' RACE reads, TCRdb called clonotypes with MiXCR, one entry per CDR3 protein. The V and J calls were determined by TCRdb, not by the authors. The sample includes approximately 110,000 distinct CDR3 sequences, around a fifth of them seen just once. Whole-study findings and limits: DPC sensitization left the count of TCRs above 1 in 1000 unchanged.

The receptor was derived from a human donor in good health. The gene calls are TRBV6-5 and TRBJ1-1; D unresolved. CDR3: CASSYSETGNTEAFF. The CDR3 nucleotides read TGTGCCAGCAGTTACTCCGAGACGGGGAACACTGAAGCTTTCTTT.